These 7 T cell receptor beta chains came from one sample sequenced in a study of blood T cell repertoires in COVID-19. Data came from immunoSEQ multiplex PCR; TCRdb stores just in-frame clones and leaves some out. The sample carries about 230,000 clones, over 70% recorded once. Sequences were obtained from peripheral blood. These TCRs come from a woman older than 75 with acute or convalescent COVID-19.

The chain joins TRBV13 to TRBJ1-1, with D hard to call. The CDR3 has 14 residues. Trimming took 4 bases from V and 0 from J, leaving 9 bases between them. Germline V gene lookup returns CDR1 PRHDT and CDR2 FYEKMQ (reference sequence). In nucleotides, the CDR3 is TGTGCCAGCAGCTGGGGAGATTTGAACACTGAAGCTTTCTTT. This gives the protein CASSWGDLNTEAFF.

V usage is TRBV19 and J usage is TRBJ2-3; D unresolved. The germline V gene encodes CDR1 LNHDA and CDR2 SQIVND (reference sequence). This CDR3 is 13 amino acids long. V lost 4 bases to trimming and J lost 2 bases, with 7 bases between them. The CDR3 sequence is CASSRQITDTQYF. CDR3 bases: TGTGCCAGTAGTAGGCAGATCACAGATACGCAGTATTTT. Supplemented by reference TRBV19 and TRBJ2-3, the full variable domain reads DGGITQSPKYLFRKEGQNVTLSCEQNLNHDAMYWYRQDPGQGLRLIYYSQIVNDFQKGDIAEGYSVSREKKESFPLTVTSAQKNPTAFYLCASSRQITDTQYFGPGTRLTVL.

The CDR3: CATSDPVSREGSEKLFF. CDR3 coding DNA: TGTGCCACCAGTGATCCCGTGAGTCGGGAGGGATCTGAAAAACTGTTTTTT. This chain connects TRBV24-1 to TRBJ1-4; no clear D gene. Germline V CDR1 and CDR2: KGHDR, SFDVKD. The CDR3 is made up of 17 amino acids. The germline V and J ends were trimmed by 3 bases and 7 bases, with 20 bases remaining between them.

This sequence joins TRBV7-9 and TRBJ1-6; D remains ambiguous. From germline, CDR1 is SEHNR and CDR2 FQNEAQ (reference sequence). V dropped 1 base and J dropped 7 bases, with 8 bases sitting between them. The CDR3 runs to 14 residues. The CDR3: CASSLGQKNSPLHF. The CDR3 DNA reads TGTGCCAGCAGCTTAGGGCAGAAAAATTCACCCCTCCACTTT.

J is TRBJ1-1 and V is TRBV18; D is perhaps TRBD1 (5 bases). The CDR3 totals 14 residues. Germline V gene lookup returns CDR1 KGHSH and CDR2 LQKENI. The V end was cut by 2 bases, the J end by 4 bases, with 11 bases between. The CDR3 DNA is TGTGCCAGCTCACCAGGGGTCGGGGGCACTGAAGCTTTCTTT. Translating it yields CASSPGVGGTEAFF.

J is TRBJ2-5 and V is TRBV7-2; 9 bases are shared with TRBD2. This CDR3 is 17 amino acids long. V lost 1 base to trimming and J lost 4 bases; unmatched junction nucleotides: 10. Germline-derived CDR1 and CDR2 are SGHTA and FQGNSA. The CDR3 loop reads CASSLVGSGSVRETQYF. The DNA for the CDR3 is TGTGCCAGCAGCTTAGTGGGTAGCGGGAGTGTCAGAGAGACCCAGTACTTC.

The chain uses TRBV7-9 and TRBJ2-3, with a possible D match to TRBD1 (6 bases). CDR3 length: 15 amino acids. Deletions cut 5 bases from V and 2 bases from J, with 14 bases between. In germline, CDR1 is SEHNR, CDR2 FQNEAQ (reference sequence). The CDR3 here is CASSPGTPLTDTQYF. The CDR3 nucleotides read TGTGCCAGCAGCCCAGGGACACCTCTCACAGATACGCAGTATTTT.